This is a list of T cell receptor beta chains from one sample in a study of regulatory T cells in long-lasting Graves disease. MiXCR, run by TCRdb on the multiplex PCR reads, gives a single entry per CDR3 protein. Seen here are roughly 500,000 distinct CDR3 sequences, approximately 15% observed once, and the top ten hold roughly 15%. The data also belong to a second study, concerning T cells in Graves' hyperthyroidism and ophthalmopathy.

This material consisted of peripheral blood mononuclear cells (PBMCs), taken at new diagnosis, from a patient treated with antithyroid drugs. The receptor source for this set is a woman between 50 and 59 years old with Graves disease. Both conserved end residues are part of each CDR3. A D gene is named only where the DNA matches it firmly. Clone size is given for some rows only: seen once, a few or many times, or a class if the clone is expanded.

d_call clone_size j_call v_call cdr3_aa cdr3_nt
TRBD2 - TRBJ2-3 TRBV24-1 CATSDRLAADTQYF TGTGCCACCAGTGACCGACTAGCGGCAGATACGCAGTATTTT
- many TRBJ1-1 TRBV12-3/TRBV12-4 CASSTTENTEAFF TGTGCCAGCTCGACAACGGAGAACACTGAAGCTTTCTTT
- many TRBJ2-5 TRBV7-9 CASSLTGYQETQYF TGTGCCAGCAGCCTGACAGGTTACCAAGAGACCCAGTACTTC
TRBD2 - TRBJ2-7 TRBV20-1 CSARVGTSDSYEQYF TGCAGTGCTAGAGTTGGGACTAGCGACTCCTACGAGCAGTACTTC
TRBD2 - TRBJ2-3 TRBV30 CAWSEAGLAGGFTDTQYF TGTGCCTGGAGTGAGGCGGGACTAGCGGGAGGATTCACAGATACGCAGTATTTT
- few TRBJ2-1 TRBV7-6 CASSRSNEGEQFF TGTGCCAGCAGCCGGAGCAATGAAGGTGAGCAGTTCTTC
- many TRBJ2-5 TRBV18 CASSPPPQETQYF TGTGCCAGCTCACCACCTCCCCAAGAGACCCAGTACTTC
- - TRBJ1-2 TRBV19 CASSPFGTSVYGYTF TGTGCCAGTAGTCCCTTCGGGACCTCTGTCTATGGCTACACCTTC
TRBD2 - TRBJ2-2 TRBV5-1 CASSFTAGLAEHRELFF TGCGCCAGCAGCTTCACCGCGGGACTAGCGGAACACCGGGAGCTGTTTTTT
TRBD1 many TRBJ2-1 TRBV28 CASSFLDRGPNEQFF TGTGCCAGCAGTTTCTTGGACAGGGGGCCAAATGAGCAGTTCTTC
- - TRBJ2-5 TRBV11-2 CASSVRMGGSRETQYF TGTGCCAGCAGCGTAAGGATGGGGGGCAGTAGGGAGACCCAGTACTTC
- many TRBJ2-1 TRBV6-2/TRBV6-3 CASSANGDPDEQFF TGTGCCAGCAGTGCAAACGGGGACCCGGATGAGCAGTTCTTC
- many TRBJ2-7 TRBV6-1 CASSDLRDEQYF TGTGCCAGCAGTGACCTCAGGGACGAGCAGTACTTC
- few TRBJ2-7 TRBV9 CASSVALGTEGEQYF TGTGCCAGCAGCGTAGCTTTGGGCACCGAGGGGGAGCAGTACTTC
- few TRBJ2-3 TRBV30 CAWTDVDTQYF TGTGCCTGGACGGATGTGGATACGCAGTATTTT
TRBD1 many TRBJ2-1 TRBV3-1 CASSIWAGQGGGNEQFF TGTGCCAGCAGCATCTGGGCGGGACAGGGTGGTGGCAATGAGCAGTTCTTC
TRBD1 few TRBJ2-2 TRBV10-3 CAISRDSPNTGELFF TGTGCCATCAGTCGGGACAGCCCGAACACCGGGGAGCTGTTTTTT